The source of this TCR beta chain is a study of cytomegalovirus exposure and HLA in healthy donors. Across the study: The roughly 100 million unique TCR beta sequences, from approximately 170 million T cells, were found by an earlier analysis.

The V end lost 5 bases, the J end lost 1 base, and 17 bases lay between the germline ends. CDR1 is LNHNV, CDR2 YYDKDF, per germline (reference sequence). The CDR3 is 16 amino acids. Amplification used 60 Vbeta primers and 13 Jbeta primers. Measured with immunoSEQ multiplex PCR; TCRdb has only the in-frame clones, and not every one. The table has 250,000 or so clones, about nine tenths seen once. Of note for this clone: Its specificity is not known.

The study's findings and limits: In a later analysis, TCR beta V- and J-gene trimming showed a link to a missense DCLRE1C variant. It was confirmed in vitro that three of the CMV-associated chains were specific for CMV antigens. Immune exposure data for these donors was limited to CMV serostatus.

The rearrangement links TRBV15 to TRBJ1-1; no definite D call. This TCR was sampled from a girl aged 2-15 years in good health and CMV-seronegative. Sequenced material: PBMCs. CDR3: CATSAVLEFGNTEAFF. CDR3 sequence (DNA): TGTGCCACCAGCGCCGTATTGGAGTTCGGGAACACTGAAGCTTTCTTT.